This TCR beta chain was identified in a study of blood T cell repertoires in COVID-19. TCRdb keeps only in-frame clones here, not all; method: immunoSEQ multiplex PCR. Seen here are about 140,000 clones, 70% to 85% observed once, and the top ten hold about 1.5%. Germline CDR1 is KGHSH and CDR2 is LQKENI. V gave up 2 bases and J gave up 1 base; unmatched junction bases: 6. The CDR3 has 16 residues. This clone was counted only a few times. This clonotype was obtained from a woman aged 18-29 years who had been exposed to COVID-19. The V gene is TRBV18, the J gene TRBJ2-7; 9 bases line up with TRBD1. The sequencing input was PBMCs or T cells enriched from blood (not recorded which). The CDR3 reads CASSPWDRENSYEQYF. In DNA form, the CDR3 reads TGTGCCAGCTCACCATGGGACAGGGAAAATTCCTACGAGCAGTACTTC.